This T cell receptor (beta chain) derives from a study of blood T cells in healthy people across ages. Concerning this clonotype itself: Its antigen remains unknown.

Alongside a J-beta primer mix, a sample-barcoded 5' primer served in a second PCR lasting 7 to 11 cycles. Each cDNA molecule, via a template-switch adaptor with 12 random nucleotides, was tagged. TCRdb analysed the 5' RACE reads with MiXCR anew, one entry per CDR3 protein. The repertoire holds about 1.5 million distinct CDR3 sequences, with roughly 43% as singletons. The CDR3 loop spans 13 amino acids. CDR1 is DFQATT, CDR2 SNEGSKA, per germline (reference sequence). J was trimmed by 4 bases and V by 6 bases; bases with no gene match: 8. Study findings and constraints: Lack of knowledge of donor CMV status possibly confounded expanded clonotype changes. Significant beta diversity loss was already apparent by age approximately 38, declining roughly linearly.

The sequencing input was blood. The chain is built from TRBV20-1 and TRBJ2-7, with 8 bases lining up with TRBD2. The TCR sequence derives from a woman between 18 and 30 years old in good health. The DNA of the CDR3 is TGCAGTGCCGATACACTAGCGGATTACGAGCAGTACTTC. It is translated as CSADTLADYEQYF.